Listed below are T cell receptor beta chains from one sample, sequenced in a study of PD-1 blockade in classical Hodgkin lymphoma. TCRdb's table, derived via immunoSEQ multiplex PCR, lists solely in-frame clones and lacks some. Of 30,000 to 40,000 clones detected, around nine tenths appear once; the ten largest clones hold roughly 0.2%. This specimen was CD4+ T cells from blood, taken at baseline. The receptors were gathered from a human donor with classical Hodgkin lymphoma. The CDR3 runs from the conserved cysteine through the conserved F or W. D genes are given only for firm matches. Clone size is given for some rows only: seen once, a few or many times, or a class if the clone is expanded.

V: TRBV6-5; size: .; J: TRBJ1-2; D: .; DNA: TGTGCCAGCAGTTTGGACAGTGGGATACTTGGCTACACCTTC; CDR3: CASSLDSGILGYTF
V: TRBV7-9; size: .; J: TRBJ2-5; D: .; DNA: TGTGCCAGCAGCTTAGTAGGTGGGGACCAGACCCAGTACTTC; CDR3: CASSLVGGDQTQYF
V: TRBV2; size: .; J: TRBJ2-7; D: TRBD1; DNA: TGTGCCAGCAGCGCGAACAGGGGCGACGAGCAGTACTTC; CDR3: CASSANRGDEQYF
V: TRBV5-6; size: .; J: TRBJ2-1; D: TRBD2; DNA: TGTGCCAGCAGGCGGACTAGCGGGAGAAGCTATGAGCAGTTCTTC; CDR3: CASRRTSGRSYEQFF
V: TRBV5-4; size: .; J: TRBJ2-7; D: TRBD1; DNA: TGTGCCAGCAGCTTGGTGGGACAGGGGGCCTACGAGCAGTACTTC; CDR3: CASSLVGQGAYEQYF
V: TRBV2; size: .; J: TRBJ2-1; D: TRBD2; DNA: TGTGCCAGCAGGGAACCGGGACTAGCGGGGGAGGGGTTTTACAATGAGCAGTTCTTC; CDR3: CASREPGLAGEGFYNEQFF
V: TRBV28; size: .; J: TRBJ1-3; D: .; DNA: TGTGCCAGCAATGGTATCTCTGGAAACACCATATATTTT; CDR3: CASNGISGNTIYF
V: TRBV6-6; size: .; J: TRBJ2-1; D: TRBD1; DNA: TGTGCCAGCAGTATCCGACACCAGGGGGCTGGGTTCTTC; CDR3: CASSIRHQGAGFF
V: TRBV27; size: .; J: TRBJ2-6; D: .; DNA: TGTGCCAGCAGCTCCCCTATGGCCTCTGGGGCCAACGTCCTGACTTTC; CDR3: CASSSPMASGANVLTF
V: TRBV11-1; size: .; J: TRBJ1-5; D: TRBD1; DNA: TGTGCCAGCAGCTTAGGCTCTACAGGGGCGGACCGGCCCCAGCATTTT; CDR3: CASSLGSTGADRPQHF
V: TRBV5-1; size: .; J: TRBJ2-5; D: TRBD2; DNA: TGCGCCAGCAGCTTGGCGCCTAGCGGGAGTTTAAGGTACCAAGAGACCCAGTACTTC; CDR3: CASSLAPSGSLRYQETQYF
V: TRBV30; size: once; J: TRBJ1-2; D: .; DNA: TGTGCCTGGAGCTTGCGGACAGTGTCTTCCTATGGCTACACCTTC; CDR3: CAWSLRTVSSYGYTF
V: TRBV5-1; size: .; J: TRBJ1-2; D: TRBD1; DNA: TGCGCCAGCAGCTCCCTGACAGGGCCTGGGTACACCTTC; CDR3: CASSSLTGPGYTF
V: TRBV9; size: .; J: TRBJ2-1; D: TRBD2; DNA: TGTGCCAGCAGCGTAGGGGCTAGCGGGAGTGCGAGTGAGCAGTTCTTC; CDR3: CASSVGASGSASEQFF
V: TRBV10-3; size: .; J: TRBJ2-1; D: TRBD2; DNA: TGTGCCATCAGTGATGTAAGCGGGATTTACAATGAGCAGTTCTTC; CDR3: CAISDVSGIYNEQFF
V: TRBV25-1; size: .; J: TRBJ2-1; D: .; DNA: TGTGCCAGCAGGGGGGGTAGTAGAACGTCCTACAATGAGCAGTTCTTC; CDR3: CASRGGSRTSYNEQFF
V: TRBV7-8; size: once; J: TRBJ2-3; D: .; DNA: TGTGCCAGCAGCTTACAGGGAGTCGGCACAGATACGCAGTATTTT; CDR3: CASSLQGVGTDTQYF
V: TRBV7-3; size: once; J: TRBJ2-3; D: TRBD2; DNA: TGTGCCAGCAGCCCGCTACCGTGGCGACTAGCGGGAGGGCGTATGCAGAAGGATACGCAGTATTTT; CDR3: CASSPLPWRLAGGRMQKDTQYF
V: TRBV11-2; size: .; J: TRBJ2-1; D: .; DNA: TGTGCCAGCAGCTATGGTCGAAATGAGCAGTTCTTC; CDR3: CASSYGRNEQFF
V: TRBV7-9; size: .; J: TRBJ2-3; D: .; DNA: TGTGCCAGCAGCTTAGAAGTAGATACGCAGTATTTT; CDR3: CASSLEVDTQYF
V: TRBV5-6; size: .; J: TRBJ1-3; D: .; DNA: TGTGCCAGCAGCTTTCGGCGGGTCTCTGGAAACACCATATATTTT; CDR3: CASSFRRVSGNTIYF
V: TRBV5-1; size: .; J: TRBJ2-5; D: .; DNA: TGCGCCAGCAGCGCGGGACAGTCCCAAGAGACCCAGTACTTC; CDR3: CASSAGQSQETQYF
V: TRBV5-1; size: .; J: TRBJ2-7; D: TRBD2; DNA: TGCGCCAGCAGCTCAGGACCGGACAGGCACCGTTTGGGACTAGCTACCTACGAGCAGTACTTC; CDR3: CASSSGPDRHRLGLATYEQYF
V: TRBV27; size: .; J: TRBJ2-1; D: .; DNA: TGTGCCAGCAGTCCTCGGGGGAGTAGAGGTGAGCAGTTCTTC; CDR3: CASSPRGSRGEQFF
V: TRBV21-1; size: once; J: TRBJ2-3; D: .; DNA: TGTGCCAGCAGCAAAGGGACGGGCCCCACAGATACGCAGTATTTT; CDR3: CASSKGTGPTDTQYF
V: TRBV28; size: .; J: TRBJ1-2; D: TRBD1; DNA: TGTGCCATCAAACCGACAGGGCTTTACTATGGCTACACCTTC; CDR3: CAIKPTGLYYGYTF
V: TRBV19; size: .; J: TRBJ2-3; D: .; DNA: TGTGCCAGTAGTATGCAAGGAGATACGCAGTATTTT; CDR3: CASSMQGDTQYF
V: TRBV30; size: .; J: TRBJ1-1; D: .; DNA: TGTGCCTGGAGTGCGAAGGGGTGGACTGAAGCTTTCTTT; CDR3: CAWSAKGWTEAFF
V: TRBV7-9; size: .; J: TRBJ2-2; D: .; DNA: TGTGCCAGCAGCTCCGACTGGATGACCGGGGAGCTGTTTTTT; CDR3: CASSSDWMTGELFF
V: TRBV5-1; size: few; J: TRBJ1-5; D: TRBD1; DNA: TGCGCCAGCAGCCTACTCACAGGGGGCAATCAGCCCCAGCATTTT; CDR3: CASSLLTGGNQPQHF
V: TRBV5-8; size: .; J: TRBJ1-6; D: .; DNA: TGTGCCAGCAGCTTGGCGGGGCCCAATTCACCCCTCCACTTT; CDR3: CASSLAGPNSPLHF
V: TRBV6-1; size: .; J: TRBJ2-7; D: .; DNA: TGTGCCAGCAGGTCCACGAACTACGAGCAGTACTTC; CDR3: CASRSTNYEQYF
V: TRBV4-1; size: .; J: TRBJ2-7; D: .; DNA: TGCGCCAGCAGCCAAGGAGCGGGCAGAGCGGTCTACGAGCAGTACTTC; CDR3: CASSQGAGRAVYEQYF
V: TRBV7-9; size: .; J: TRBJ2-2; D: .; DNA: TGTGCCAGCAGCTTGGGGGAGCTGTTTTTT; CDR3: CASSLGELFF
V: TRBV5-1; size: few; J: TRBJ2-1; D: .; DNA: TGCGCCAGCAGCTTGGAGGGCAATGAGCAGTTCTTC; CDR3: CASSLEGNEQFF
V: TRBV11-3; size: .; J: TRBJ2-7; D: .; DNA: TGTGCCAGCAGCTTAGAATGGGGAGCCTACGAGCAGTACTTC; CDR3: CASSLEWGAYEQYF
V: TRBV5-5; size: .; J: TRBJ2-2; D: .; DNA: TGTGCCAGCAGCTTGGGCTGGCAGGGGCAGAGGACCGGGGAGCTGTTTTTT; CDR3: CASSLGWQGQRTGELFF
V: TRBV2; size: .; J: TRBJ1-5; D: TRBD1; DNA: TGTGCCAGCAGTGGGTTTGGGACAGGGGCCGTCAATCAGCCCCAGCATTTT; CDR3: CASSGFGTGAVNQPQHF
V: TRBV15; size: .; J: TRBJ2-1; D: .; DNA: TGTGCCACCAGCAGAGATTTGGGTGGGAAAGCCGACCCGTTCTTC; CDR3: CATSRDLGGKADPFF
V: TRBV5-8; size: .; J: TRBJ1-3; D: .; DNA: TGTGCCAGCAGCTTGATAACGGGCTCCGGAAACACCATATATTTT; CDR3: CASSLITGSGNTIYF
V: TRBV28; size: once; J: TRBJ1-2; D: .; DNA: TGTGCCAGCAAAGAAAGATCGGGCTATGGCTACACCTTC; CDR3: CASKERSGYGYTF
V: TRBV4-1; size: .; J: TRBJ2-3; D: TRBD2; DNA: TGCGCCAGCAGCCAGTTAGCGGGAGGCAGGGGTACGCAGTATTTT; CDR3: CASSQLAGGRGTQYF
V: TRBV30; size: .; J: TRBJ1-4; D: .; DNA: TGTGCCTGGTCCCGAAATTTTAATGAAAAACTGTTTTTT; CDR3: CAWSRNFNEKLFF
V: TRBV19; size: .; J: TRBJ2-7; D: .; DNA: TGTGCCAGTATCGTGGGGGGACTCCTCTCCTACGAGCAGTACTTC; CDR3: CASIVGGLLSYEQYF
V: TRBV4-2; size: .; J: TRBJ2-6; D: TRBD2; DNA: TGTGCCAGCAGCCTTAGCGGGACGACTACTGGGGCCAACGTCCTGACTTTC; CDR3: CASSLSGTTTGANVLTF
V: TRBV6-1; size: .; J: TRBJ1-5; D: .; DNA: TGTGCCAGCAGTGATTTAGGCAATCAGCCCCAGCATTTT; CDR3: CASSDLGNQPQHF
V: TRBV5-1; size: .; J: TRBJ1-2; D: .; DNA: TGCGCCAGCAGCTTGGAGATGGGGGGTGCAACTAACTATGGCTACACCTTC; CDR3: CASSLEMGGATNYGYTF
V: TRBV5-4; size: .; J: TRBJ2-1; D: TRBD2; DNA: TGTGCCAGCAGCTTGACTAGCGGGAGGTCGGATGAGCAGTTCTTC; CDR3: CASSLTSGRSDEQFF
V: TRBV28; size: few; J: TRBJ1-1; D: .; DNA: TGTGCCAGCAGTTTTCGACTCACTGAAGCTTTCTTT; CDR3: CASSFRLTEAFF
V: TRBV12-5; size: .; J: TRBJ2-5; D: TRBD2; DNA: TGTGCTAGTGGTTTGGGTCCAGCGGGAGAGTATGAGACCCAGTACTTC; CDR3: CASGLGPAGEYETQYF
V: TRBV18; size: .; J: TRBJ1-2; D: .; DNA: TGTGCCAGCTCACCTCTGACAGGAGACTATGGCTACACCTTC; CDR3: CASSPLTGDYGYTF
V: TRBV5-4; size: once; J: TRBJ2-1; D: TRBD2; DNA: TGTGCCAGCAACCCAGCGGGAGGTTATTCCTACAATGAGCAGTTCTTC; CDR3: CASNPAGGYSYNEQFF
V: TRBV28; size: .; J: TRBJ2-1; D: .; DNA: TGTGCCAGCAGTCTCCGAGGGGTCTCCTACAATGAGCAGTTCTTC; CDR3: CASSLRGVSYNEQFF
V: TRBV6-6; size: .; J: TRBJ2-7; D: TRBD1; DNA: TGTGCCAGCAGTGACCTAGCAGGGGGAGCCTACGAGCAGTACTTC; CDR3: CASSDLAGGAYEQYF
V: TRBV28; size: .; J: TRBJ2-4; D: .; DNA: TGTGCCAGCAGTTTAAGGTGGTTAGGGGACCGCAGACCGTTAGCCAAAAACATTCAGTACTTC; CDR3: CASSLRWLGDRRPLAKNIQYF
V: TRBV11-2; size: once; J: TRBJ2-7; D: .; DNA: TGTGCCAGCAGCTTGAGGGGATCCTACGAGCAGTACTTC; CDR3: CASSLRGSYEQYF